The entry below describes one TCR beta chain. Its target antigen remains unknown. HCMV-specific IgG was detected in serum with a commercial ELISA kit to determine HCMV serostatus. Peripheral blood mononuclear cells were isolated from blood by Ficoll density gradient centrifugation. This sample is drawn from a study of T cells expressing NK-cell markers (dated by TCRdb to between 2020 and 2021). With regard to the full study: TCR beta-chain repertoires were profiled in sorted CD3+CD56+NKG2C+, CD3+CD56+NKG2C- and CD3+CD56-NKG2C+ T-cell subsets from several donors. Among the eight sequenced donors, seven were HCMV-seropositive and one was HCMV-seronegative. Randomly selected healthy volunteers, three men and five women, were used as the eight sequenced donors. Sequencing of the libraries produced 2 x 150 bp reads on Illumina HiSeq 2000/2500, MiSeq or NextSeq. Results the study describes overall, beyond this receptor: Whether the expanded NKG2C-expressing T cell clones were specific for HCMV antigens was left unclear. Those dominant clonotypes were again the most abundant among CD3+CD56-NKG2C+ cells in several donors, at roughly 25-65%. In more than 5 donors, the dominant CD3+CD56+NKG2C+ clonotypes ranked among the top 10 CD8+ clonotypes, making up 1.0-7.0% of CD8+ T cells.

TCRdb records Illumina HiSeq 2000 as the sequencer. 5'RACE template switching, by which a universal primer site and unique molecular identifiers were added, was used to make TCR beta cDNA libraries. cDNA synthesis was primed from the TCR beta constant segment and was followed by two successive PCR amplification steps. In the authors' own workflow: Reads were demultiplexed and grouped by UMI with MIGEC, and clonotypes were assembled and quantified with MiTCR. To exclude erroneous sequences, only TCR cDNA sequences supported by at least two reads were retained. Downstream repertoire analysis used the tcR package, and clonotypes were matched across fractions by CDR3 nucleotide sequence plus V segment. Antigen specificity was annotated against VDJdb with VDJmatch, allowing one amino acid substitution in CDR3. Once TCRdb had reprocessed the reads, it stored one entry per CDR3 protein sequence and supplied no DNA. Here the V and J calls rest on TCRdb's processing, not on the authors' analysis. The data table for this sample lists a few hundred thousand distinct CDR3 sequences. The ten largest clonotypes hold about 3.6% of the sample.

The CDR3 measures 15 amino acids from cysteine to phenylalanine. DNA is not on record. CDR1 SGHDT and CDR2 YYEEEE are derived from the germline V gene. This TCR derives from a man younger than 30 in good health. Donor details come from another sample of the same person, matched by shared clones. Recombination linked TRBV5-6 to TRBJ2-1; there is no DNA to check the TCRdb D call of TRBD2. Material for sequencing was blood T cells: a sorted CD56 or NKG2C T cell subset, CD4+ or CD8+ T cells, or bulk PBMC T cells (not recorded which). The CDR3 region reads CASSLVPGDYNEQFF.